This entry lists 17 T cell receptor beta chains sequenced from one sample in a study of shared clonotypes between healthy human individuals. Some clones are missing from TCRdb's copy, which holds only in-frame ones; the method was immunoSEQ multiplex PCR. This sample yields around 990,000 clones, of which 70% to 85% are seen a single time; roughly 0.82% belongs to the top ten. The material sequenced was memory CD4+ T cells from PBMCs. As for subset: CD45RA-negative fraction. The source of these receptors is a man between 18 and 29 years old in good health. Some clones in this sample may be carry-over from other donors' samples.

This clone was seen a handful of times. CDR3 loop: CASSLLSGSNTEAFF. The CDR3 nucleotides are TGCGCCAGCAGCTTGCTGTCAGGGTCTAACACTGAAGCTTTCTTT. This chain uses TRBV5-1 with TRBJ1-1; TRBD1 is a possible D gene (5 bases). Trimming took 1 base from V and 2 from J, leaving 12 bases between them. CDR1 SGHRS and CDR2 YFSETQ come from the germline V gene. This CDR3 region has 15 residues.

J is TRBJ2-7 and V is TRBV7-8; 10 bases agree with TRBD2. Losses at the gene ends were 6 bases for V and 0 bases for J; bases not matched to a gene: 2. The CDR3 is made up of 14 amino acids. Germline CDR1 reads SGHVS; CDR2 reads FQNEAQ. This CDR3 is CASSLAGVSYEQYF. The CDR3 DNA sequence: TGTGCCAGCAGTCTAGCGGGAGTCTCCTACGAGCAGTACTTC.

The chain couples TRBV30 to TRBJ2-1, with D unclear. The V gene's germline CDR1 is GTSNPN and CDR2 SVGIG (reference sequence). CDR3 length equals 12 residues. Trimming shortened V by 0 bases and J by 7 bases, and 7 bases separated the two germline ends. CDR3 in amino acids: CAWSVVWNEQFF. The CDR3 DNA reads TGTGCCTGGAGTGTAGTTTGGAATGAGCAGTTCTTC.

DNA for the CDR3: TGTGCCAGCAGCTTAACGGATTTCGGACGAGACACCGGGGAGCTGTTTTTT. It specifies CASSLTDFGRDTGELFF. The chain recombines TRBV7-3 with TRBJ2-2; no clear D. Between the trimmed V and J ends, which lost 0 bases and 3 bases, there was a span of 14 bases. This CDR3 region has 17 residues. Germline V CDR1 and CDR2: SGHTA, FQGTGA.

V gene TRBV4-1 combines with J gene TRBJ2-2; D gene ambiguous. The CDR3 has 12 residues. Germline V CDR1 and CDR2: MGHRA, YSYEKL. V was shortened by 1 base and J by 8 bases, with 5 bases between the two germline ends. For the CDR3, the DNA is TGCGCCAGCAGCCAAGCGGTTGGGGAGCTGTTTTTT. It yields the protein CASSQAVGELFF.

The J gene is TRBJ2-2, the V gene TRBV27, with D possibly matching TRBD1 (5 bases). Trimming took off 4 bases at V and 4 bases at J, with 16 bases between the two ends. This CDR3 contains 16 residues. Germline V gene lookup returns CDR1 MNHEY and CDR2 SMNVEV (reference sequence). CDR3: CASSSPRAPATGELFF. The CDR3 bases are TGTGCCAGCAGTTCCCCCAGGGCCCCCGCCACCGGGGAGCTGTTTTTT.

This chain connects TRBV7-3 to TRBJ2-5; 8 bases line up with TRBD2. The ends lost 5 bases at V and 4 bases at J; junction bases unmatched: 9. Per germline, CDR1 SGHTA and CDR2 FQGTGA. The CDR3 runs 15 residues. In DNA, the CDR3 is TGTGCCAGCAGCCCCGAAGGACTAGCCGCAGAGACCCAGTACTTC. It translates to CASSPEGLAAETQYF.

The V call is TRBV5-6, the J call TRBJ2-7, with 8 bases matching TRBD1. V lost 0 bases and J lost 5; bases outside the gene matches: 4. Germline loops: CDR1 SGHDT, CDR2 YYEEEE. The CDR3 loop spans 14 amino acids. The CDR3 sequence: CASSLGQGLHEQYF. The CDR3 bases are TGTGCCAGCAGCTTGGGACAGGGGCTCCACGAGCAGTACTTC.

This chain uses TRBV2 with TRBJ2-4; D not resolved. The V and J ends lost 2 bases and 13 bases respectively, with 9 bases between them. This CDR3 spans 11 amino acids. Germline-derived CDR1 and CDR2 are SNHLY and FYNNEI. CDR3 sequence: CASSELLEQYF. CDR3 coding DNA: TGTGCCAGCAGTGAATTGCTGGAACAGTACTTC.

The genes are TRBV7-3 and TRBJ2-5, with 14 bases identical to TRBD2. Germline V gives CDR1 SGHTA, CDR2 FQGTGA. The CDR3 length is 14 residues. The junction had 5 bases not matched to a gene; V was cut back by 4 bases and J by 10 bases. The CDR3, as DNA: TGTGCCAGCAGCTCCGGGACTAGCGGGAGTAACCAGTACTTC. As protein: CASSSGTSGSNQYF.

J is TRBJ2-6 and V is TRBV7-2; the match to TRBD1 covers 10 bases. This CDR3 spans 18 amino acids. Germline CDR1 is SGHTA and CDR2 is FQGNSA. Trimming removed 5 bases from V and 0 bases from J; junction bases left unmatched: 7. The CDR3 here is CASSPGQGVYSGANVLTF. CDR3 sequence (DNA): TGTGCCAGCAGCCCAGGACAGGGGGTGTACTCTGGGGCCAACGTCCTGACTTTC.

This chain connects TRBV6-4 to TRBJ2-3; D remains unclear. Deletions cut 2 bases from V and 4 bases from J, with 10 bases between. Germline loops: CDR1 MRHNA, CDR2 SNTAGT. The CDR3 has 14 residues. This CDR3 reads CASSDGGSADTQYF. CDR3 DNA sequence: TGTGCCAGCAGTGACGGCGGTTCGGCAGATACGCAGTATTTT.

The chain uses TRBV7-6 and TRBJ2-3; D is ambiguous. This CDR3 is 13 amino acids long. CDR1 is SGHVS, CDR2 FNYEAQ, per germline. The V and J ends lost 5 bases and 3 bases respectively, with 9 bases between them. The DNA for the CDR3 is TGTGCCAGCAGCCTGGTAGGGACAGATACGCAGTATTTT. This sequence encodes CASSLVGTDTQYF.

J is TRBJ1-1 and V is TRBV18; possibly TRBD1 for D (5 bases). The ends were cut back, 5 bases at V and 1 base at J, with 17 bases in the middle. CDR3 length equals 16 residues. Germline assignment: CDR1 KGHSH and CDR2 LQKENI. The CDR3: CASSIISPGTNTEAFF. The CDR3 coding sequence is TGTGCCAGCTCAATTATTTCCCCAGGGACGAACACTGAAGCTTTCTTT.

The rearrangement links TRBV29-1 to TRBJ2-7, with a possible D match to TRBD1 (6 bases). The CDR3 spans 14 residues. CDR1 SQVTM and CDR2 ANQGSEA come from the germline V gene. V dropped 2 bases and J dropped 0 bases, with 11 bases sitting between them. The CDR3 sequence: CSVEFGTSSYEQYF. For the CDR3, the DNA is TGCAGCGTTGAATTTGGGACAAGCTCCTACGAGCAGTACTTC.

The rearrangement uses TRBV5-6 and TRBJ2-5, with 10 positions matching TRBD2. The germline V gene encodes CDR1 SGHDT and CDR2 YYEEEE. This CDR3 region has 16 residues. The ends lost 4 bases at V and 5 bases at J; junction bases unmatched: 11. CDR3 sequence (DNA): TGTGCCAGCAGCCTGGGGAGCGGGAGGGCCGGGGAGACCCAGTACTTC. This encodes CASSLGSGRAGETQYF.

This chain's CDR3 is CASGEIIGSYEQYF. In DNA form, the CDR3 reads TGCGCCAGCGGTGAGATTATTGGCTCCTACGAGCAGTACTTC. The chain employs TRBV5-1 and TRBJ2-7; no definite D call. Trimming took 7 bases from V and 0 from J, leaving 14 bases between them. CDR3 size: 14 residues. Germline CDR1 SGHRS, CDR2 YFSETQ.